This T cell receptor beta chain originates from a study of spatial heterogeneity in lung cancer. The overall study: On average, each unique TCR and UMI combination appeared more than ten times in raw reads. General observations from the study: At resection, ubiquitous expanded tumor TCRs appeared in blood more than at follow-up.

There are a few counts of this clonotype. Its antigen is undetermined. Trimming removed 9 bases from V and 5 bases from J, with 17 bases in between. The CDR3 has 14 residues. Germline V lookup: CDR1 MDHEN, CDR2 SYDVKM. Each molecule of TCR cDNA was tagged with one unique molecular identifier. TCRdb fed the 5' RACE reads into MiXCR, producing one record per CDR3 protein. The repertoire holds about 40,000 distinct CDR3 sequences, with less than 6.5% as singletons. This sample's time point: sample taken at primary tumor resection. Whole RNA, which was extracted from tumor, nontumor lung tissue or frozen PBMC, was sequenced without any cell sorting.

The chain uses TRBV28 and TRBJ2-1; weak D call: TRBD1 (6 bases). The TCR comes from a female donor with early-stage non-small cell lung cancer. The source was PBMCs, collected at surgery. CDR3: CASSQGLRDNEQFF. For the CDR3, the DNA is TGTGCCAGTTCACAGGGCCTCAGGGACAATGAGCAGTTCTTC.